The present entry profiles one TCR beta chain with its context. Its antigen is not known. The data originate from a study of a mutant IDH1 vaccine in newly diagnosed glioma. Overall study context: The first vaccination came 4-6 weeks after radiotherapy alone, or with temozolomide cycles. Visit V12 was conducted at week 35 as the safety follow-up. Visit V13 came later, at week 47.

Indicated time point: week 47, end of study. In every dose of vaccine, 300 ug of mutant IDH1 20-mer peptide was given alongside topical imiquimod. Eight vaccinations were given in weeks 1, 3, 5, 7, 11, 15, 19 and 23. The data were produced by immunoSEQ multiplex PCR, yet TCRdb's version contains in-frame clones alone and is incomplete. This sample yields fewer than 55,000 clones, of which less than 70% are seen a single time; 4.8% belongs to the top ten. V gave up 8 bases and J gave up 0 bases, with 10 bases separating them. CDR3 length equals 13 residues. In germline, CDR1 is WSHSY, CDR2 SAAADI. The TCR sequence derives from a man in his forties or fifties with glioma. Some clones in this sample may be carry-over from other donors' samples. This sequence joins TRBV10-2 and TRBJ1-2; possibly TRBD1 for D (5 bases). Material: peripheral blood mononuclear cells (PBMCs), obtained from a glioma patient whose treatment included an IDH1 peptide vaccine. CDR3 in amino acids: CASGGATNYGYTF. CDR3 coding DNA: TGCGCCAGCGGGGGAGCGACTAACTATGGCTACACCTTC.